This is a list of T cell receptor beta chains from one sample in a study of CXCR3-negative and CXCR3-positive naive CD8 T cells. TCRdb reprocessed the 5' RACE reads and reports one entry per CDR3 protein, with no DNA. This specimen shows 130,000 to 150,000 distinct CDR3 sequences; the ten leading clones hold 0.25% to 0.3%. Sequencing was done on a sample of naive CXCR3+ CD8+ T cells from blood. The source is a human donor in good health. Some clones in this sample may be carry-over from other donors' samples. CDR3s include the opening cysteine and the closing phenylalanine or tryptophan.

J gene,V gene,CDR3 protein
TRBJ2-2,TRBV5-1,CASSNPGLFSGLNTGELFF
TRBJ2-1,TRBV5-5,CASSLLPGGDYNEQFF
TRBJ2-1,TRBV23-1,CASSQSGLSYEQFF
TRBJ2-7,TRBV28,CATRDGEPSFEQYF
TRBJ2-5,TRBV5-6,CASSLGTAVQETQYF
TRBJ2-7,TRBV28,CASSLIGGRIDEQYF
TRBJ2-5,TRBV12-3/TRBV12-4,CASSPRLAGGGETQYF
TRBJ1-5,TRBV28,CASSLSSGGNQPQHF
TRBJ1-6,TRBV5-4,CASSLVPGQGENSPLHF
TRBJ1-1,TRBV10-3,CASSSLVTANTEAFF
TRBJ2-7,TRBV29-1,CSVAWVAHEQYF
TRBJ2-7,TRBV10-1,CASSEPTSYEQYF
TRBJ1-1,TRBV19,CASSIGGQNTEAFF
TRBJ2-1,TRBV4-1,CASSQATSGGAEQFF